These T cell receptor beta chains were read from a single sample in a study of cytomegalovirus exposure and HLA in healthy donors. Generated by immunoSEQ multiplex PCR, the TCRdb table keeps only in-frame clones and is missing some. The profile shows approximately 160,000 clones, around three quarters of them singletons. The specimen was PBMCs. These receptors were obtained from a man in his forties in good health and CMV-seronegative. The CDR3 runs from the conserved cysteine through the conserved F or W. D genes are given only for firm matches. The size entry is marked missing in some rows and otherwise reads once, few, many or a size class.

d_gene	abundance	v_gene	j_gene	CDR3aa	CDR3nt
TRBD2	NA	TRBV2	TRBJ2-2	CASRAPSGRSAGELFF	TGTGCCAGCAGGGCCCCTAGCGGGAGGAGCGCCGGGGAGCTGTTTTTT
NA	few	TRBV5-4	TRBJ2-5	CASSPNPGARGETQYF	TGTGCCAGCAGCCCCAACCCCGGGGCCAGGGGAGAGACCCAGTACTTC
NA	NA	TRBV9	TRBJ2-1	CASSVDDAAIDEQFF	TGTGCCAGCAGCGTAGACGATGCTGCTATCGATGAGCAGTTCTTC
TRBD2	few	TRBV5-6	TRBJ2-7	CASSLVSGGIYEQYF	TGTGCCAGCAGCTTGGTTAGCGGGGGAATCTACGAGCAGTACTTC
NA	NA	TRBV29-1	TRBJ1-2	CSVDTGGYTF	TGCAGCGTTGATACGGGTGGCTACACCTTC
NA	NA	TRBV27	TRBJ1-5	CASSLSPGYNQPQHF	TGTGCCAGCAGTTTATCTCCAGGGTACAATCAGCCCCAGCATTTT
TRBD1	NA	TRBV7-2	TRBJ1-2	CASSLGQGDYGYTF	TGTGCCAGCAGCTTAGGACAGGGGGACTATGGCTACACCTTC
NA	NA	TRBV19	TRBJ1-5	CASSNRYQPQHF	TGTGCCAGTAGTAACAGATATCAGCCCCAGCATTTT
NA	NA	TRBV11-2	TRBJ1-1	CASSLGGLTEAFF	TGTGCCAGCAGCTTAGGGGGGCTCACTGAAGCTTTCTTT
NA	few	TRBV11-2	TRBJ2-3	CASSLEFGFADTQYF	TGTGCCAGCAGCTTAGAGTTCGGGTTTGCAGATACGCAGTATTTT
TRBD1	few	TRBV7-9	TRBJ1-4	CASSRGTGVEKLFF	TGTGCCAGCAGCCGCGGGACAGGGGTCGAAAAACTGTTTTTT
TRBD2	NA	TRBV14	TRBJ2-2	CASSPLAQNTGELFF	TGTGCCAGCAGCCCACTAGCGCAGAACACCGGGGAGCTGTTTTTT
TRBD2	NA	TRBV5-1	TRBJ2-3	CASSLGLAGAGSTDTQYF	TGCGCCAGCAGCTTGGGACTAGCGGGAGCGGGAAGCACAGATACGCAGTATTTT
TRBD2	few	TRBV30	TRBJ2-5	CAWRSSGETQYF	TGTGCCTGGAGGTCTAGCGGAGAGACCCAGTACTTC
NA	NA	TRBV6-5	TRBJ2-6	CASRVDYSGANGLTF	TGTGCCAGCAGGGTTGATTACTCTGGGGCCAACGGCCTGACTTTC
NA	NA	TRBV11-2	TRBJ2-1	CASRFGTYNEQFF	TGTGCCAGCAGATTCGGGACCTACAATGAGCAGTTCTTC
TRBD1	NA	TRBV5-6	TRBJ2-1	CASTDRDRDYNEQFF	TGTGCCAGCACCGACCGGGACAGGGATTACAATGAGCAGTTCTTC